A single sample gave rise to the 22 T cell receptor beta chains below, sequenced in a study of T cell repertoires in cytomegalovirus infection. TCRdb re-derived calls from the reads in MiXCR, one entry per CDR3 protein. This table holds some 180,000 distinct CDR3 sequences, roughly a fifth found once. The material sequenced was PBMCs. The receptors shown here come from a human donor in good health (CMV status not recorded). Some clones in this sample may be carry-over from other donors' samples.

The chain is built from TRBV19 and TRBJ1-2; 10 bases are shared with TRBD1. The J segment lost 4 bases and the V segment lost 6 bases, leaving 5 bases of the junction unmatched. Germline CDR1 LNHDA, CDR2 SQIVND (reference sequence). CDR3 length: 14 residues. CDR3 bases: TGTGCCAGTAGGCCGGGACAGGGGCCCTATGGCTACACCTTC. It is translated as CASRPGQGPYGYTF.

This clonotype was found a few times. This chain joins TRBV4-2 and TRBJ1-1; the match to TRBD1 covers 9 bases. V was clipped by 4 bases and J by 5 bases; unmatched bases: 8. From germline, CDR1 is LGHNA and CDR2 YNFKEQ. The CDR3 is 15 residues long. In nucleotides, the CDR3 is TGTGCCAGCAGCCGGGGGGGACAGGGCGAGACTGAAGCTTTCTTT. Amino acid sequence: CASSRGGQGETEAFF.

The chain links TRBV20-1 to TRBJ2-5, with 8 bases fitting TRBD2. V dropped 5 bases and J dropped 0; count of bases not matched to a gene: 2. This CDR3 is built from 13 residues. Germline V gene lookup returns CDR1 DFQATT and CDR2 SNEGSKA (reference sequence). CDR3 nucleotides: TGCAGTGCTCTACTAGCGGACCAAGAGACCCAGTACTTC. Protein: CSALLADQETQYF.

The rearrangement uses TRBV6-2 or TRBV6-3 and TRBJ2-7, with 10 bases lining up with TRBD1. The CDR3 is 15 amino acids. Germline lookup yields CDR1 MNHEY and CDR2 SVGEGT. J was trimmed by 2 bases and V by 6 bases; bases with no gene match: 7. The CDR3 DNA is TGTGCCAGCAGCAGGGACAGGGGTCTACCCTACGAGCAGTACTTC. This gives the protein CASSRDRGLPYEQYF.

This rearrangement joins TRBV5-1 to TRBJ2-1; TRBD2 matches 8 bases. Germline V lookup: CDR1 SGHRS, CDR2 YFSETQ. The CDR3 runs to 15 residues. V lost 0 bases, J lost 9 bases, and 8 bases stayed unmatched. DNA for the CDR3: TGCGCCAGCAGCTTGGAACTTTCGCGGGAGGCTGAGCAGTTCTTC. It translates to CASSLELSREAEQFF.

The chain recombines TRBV12-3 or TRBV12-4 with TRBJ2-5, with D possibly matching TRBD1 (5 bases). V gave up 3 bases and J gave up 0 bases, with 8 bases separating them. The CDR3 has 14 amino acids. Written as DNA, the CDR3 is TGTGCCAGCAGTTTGTCGACAGACCAAGAGACCCAGTACTTC. It translates to CASSLSTDQETQYF.

In this sample, this clonotype turned up many times. V and J are TRBV7-2 and TRBJ2-6; no reliable D call. Germline V gene sequence: CDR1 SGHTA, CDR2 FQGNSA. The V gene lost 3 bases and the J gene lost 0 bases, with 9 bases spanning the gap. This CDR3 is built from 16 residues. In nucleotides, the CDR3 is TGTGCCAGCAGCTTGAAGGCGATCTCTGGGGCCAACGTCCTGACTTTC. This codes for CASSLKAISGANVLTF.

This clonotype occurred many times. This chain joins TRBV12-3 or TRBV12-4 and TRBJ2-1; D is uncertain. The V end was cut by 4 bases, the J end by 6 bases, with 7 bases between. The CDR3 totals 12 residues. The CDR3 sequence: CASSWVSNEQFF. Here the CDR3 DNA reads TGTGCCAGCAGTTGGGTCAGCAATGAGCAGTTCTTC.

This sequence joins TRBV12-5 and TRBJ1-2; D may be TRBD1 (5 bases). With 8 bases removed from V and 5 bases from J, the gap between germline ends came to 15 bases. The germline V gene has CDR1 LGHNT and CDR2 FRNRAP. CDR3 size: 13 residues. CDR3 in DNA: TGTGCTAGTAGGGGCAGCGGTGGGTATGGCTACACCTTC. Translation gives CASRGSGGYGYTF. The complete variable domain, with remaining parts taken from reference TRBV12-5 and TRBJ1-2, reads DARVTQTPRHKVTEMGQEVTMRCQPILGHNTVFWYRQTMMQGLELLAYFRNRAPLDDSGMPKDRFSAEMPDATLATLKIQPSEPRDSAVYFCASRGSGGYGYTFGSGTRLTVV.

This rearrangement joins TRBV11-2 to TRBJ1-5, with D unclear. The germline V gene has CDR1 SGHAT and CDR2 FQNNGV. Trimming took 3 bases from V and 6 from J, leaving 9 bases between them. The CDR3 is 13 amino acids. CDR3 in DNA: TGTGCCAGCAGCTTTGAATCCCCTCAGCCCCAGCATTTT. It codes for CASSFESPQPQHF.

In its sample, this clonotype was seen a few times. Its ends do not fully match the called genes, so a read error is possible. The J gene is TRBJ2-1, the V gene TRBV24-1; TRBD2 might be the D (7 bases). The CDR3 has 15 amino acids. CDR1 KGHDR and CDR2 SFDVKD come from the germline V gene. CDR3 DNA sequence: TGTGCCACCAGTGCTGGGGGGGGCTCCTTCAATGAGCAGTTCTTC. Amino acids: CATSAGGGSFNEQFF.

This clonotype was seen repeatedly, ten times or more. The chain couples TRBV7-8 to TRBJ1-2, with 7 bases aligning to TRBD1. Germline lookup yields CDR1 SGHVS and CDR2 FQNEAQ. The V segment lost 5 bases and the J segment 2 bases; nucleotides outside the gene matches: 8. The CDR3 has 15 residues. The CDR3 DNA is TGTGCCAGCAGCATGGGGACAGCCAACAACTATGGCTACACCTTC. It yields the protein CASSMGTANNYGYTF.

This clonotype was counted ten times or more. The chain joins TRBV19 to TRBJ2-4, with D unresolved. Germline V gene lookup returns CDR1 LNHDA and CDR2 SQIVND (reference sequence). V lost 6 bases to trimming and J lost 5 bases, with 17 bases between them. The CDR3 totals 15 residues. For the CDR3, the DNA is TGTGCCAGTAGCACCAGTACCCTCGGCGAAAACATTCAGTACTTC. Translating it yields CASSTSTLGENIQYF.

The rearrangement joins TRBV5-6 to TRBJ1-2, with a tentative D call TRBD1 (6 bases). The CDR3 spans 16 residues. Trimming removed 0 bases at V and 2 bases at J, with 14 bases between. Germline V lookup: CDR1 SGHDT, CDR2 YYEEEE. The CDR3 DNA is TGTGCCAGCAGCTTGGGTAGGACAGTTCGAAACTATGGCTACACCTTC. Amino acid sequence: CASSLGRTVRNYGYTF.

The chain couples TRBV2 to TRBJ2-1; D ambiguous. Germline loops: CDR1 SNHLY, CDR2 FYNNEI. Trimming took off 7 bases at V and 4 bases at J, with 14 bases between the two ends. CDR3 length: 14 residues. This CDR3 reads CASIPTKGYNEQFF. CDR3 bases: TGTGCCAGCATCCCTACAAAGGGTTACAATGAGCAGTTCTTC.

V gene TRBV29-1 combines with J gene TRBJ2-7; no clear D gene. CDR1 and CDR2 from the germline V gene are SQVTM and ANQGSEA. Trimming stripped 4 bases from V and 4 bases from J, with 11 bases between. CDR3 length: 12 residues. CDR3 loop: CSVGPGSYEQYF. The CDR3, as DNA: TGCAGCGTTGGTCCGGGTTCTTACGAGCAGTACTTC.

The chain employs TRBV5-5 and TRBJ1-6, with D possibly matching TRBD1 (6 bases). The germline V and J ends were trimmed by 1 base and 6 bases, with 14 bases remaining between them. The CDR3 totals 16 residues. Germline loops: CDR1 SGHKS, CDR2 YYEKEE (reference sequence). The CDR3, as DNA: TGTGCCAGCAGCTTGAGGACAGCCCAGTCTAATTCACCCCTCCACTTT. This sequence encodes CASSLRTAQSNSPLHF.

The rearrangement joins TRBV9 to TRBJ2-5; tentatively, D is TRBD1 (5 bases). Germline CDR1 SGDLS, CDR2 YYNGEE. With 6 bases removed from V and 5 bases from J, the gap between germline ends came to 20 bases. CDR3 length equals 15 residues. The CDR3 reads CASTPQGSPWETQYF. The CDR3 DNA reads as TGTGCCAGCACTCCCCAGGGTTCCCCGTGGGAGACCCAGTACTTC.

This clonotype was picked up a small number of times. The rearrangement uses TRBV29-1 and TRBJ1-1; D is unclear. The V gene lost 8 bases and the J gene lost 1 base, with 17 bases spanning the gap. The CDR3 is 14 amino acids. Germline V gene data show CDR1 as SQVTM and CDR2 as ANQGSEA. CDR3 DNA: TGCAGCTCCGATCGATCACTAAGGAACACTGAAGCTTTCTTT. It is translated as CSSDRSLRNTEAFF.

This clonotype was observed a handful of times. The V and J genes are TRBV6-4 and TRBJ1-5, with 8 nucleotides matching TRBD1. Germline V CDR1 and CDR2: MRHNA, SNTAGT. V lost 6 bases to trimming and J lost 4 bases; unmatched junction nucleotides: 17. The CDR3 contains 18 residues. The chain's CDR3 is CASSHDKRTGSSNQPQHF. CDR3 coding DNA: TGTGCCAGCAGCCACGACAAACGGACAGGGTCTAGTAATCAGCCCCAGCATTTT.

This clonotype appeared a single time. The chain employs TRBV6-6 and TRBJ2-7, with D perhaps TRBD1 or TRBD2 (5 bases each). CDR1 and CDR2 (germline): MNHNY, SVGAGI (reference sequence). The germline V and J ends were trimmed by 7 bases and 5 bases, with 18 bases remaining between them. CDR3 length: 14 residues. In DNA, the CDR3 is TGTGCCAGCAATTCAGAGGGGCCGCGGGACGAGCAGTACTTC. Translating it yields CASNSEGPRDEQYF.

This clonotype was detected only a few times. V usage is TRBV6-1 and J usage is TRBJ1-3; D not resolved. The V and J ends lost 10 bases and 4 bases respectively, with 17 bases between them. Germline CDR1 MNHNS, CDR2 SASEGT. CDR3 length: 14 amino acids. The DNA for the CDR3 is TGTGCCACCAAATTAACAGCCCCCGGAAACACCATATATTTT. This gives the protein CATKLTAPGNTIYF.